This T cell receptor beta chain was captured in a study of blood T cell repertoires in COVID-19. Generated by immunoSEQ multiplex PCR, the TCRdb table keeps only in-frame clones and is missing some. The sample has fewer than 350,000 clones, 89% seen once. The CDR3 sequence is 14 residues long. Germline CDR1 and CDR2: SGHTA and FQGTGA. Unmatched junction bases numbered 5, after V lost 7 bases and J lost 2 bases. Sequenced sample: PBMCs or T cells enriched from blood (not recorded which). The V and J genes are TRBV7-3 and TRBJ2-3; TRBD1 matches at 8 bases. The TCR comes from a man aged 60 to 75 who had recovered from COVID-19. The CDR3 DNA is TGTGCCAGCAAAACAGGGGGTAACACAGATACGCAGTATTTT. Its protein product is CASKTGGNTDTQYF.